This T cell receptor beta chain was documented in a study of response to subunit inactivated influenza vaccine. Broader study findings: T cells newly recruited by each seasonal influenza vaccination are few, the authors suggested.

The table lists this clonotype with a few counts. Its target is unknown. TCRdb reprocessed the RT-PCR reads with MiXCR, giving one entry per CDR3 protein. Among over 400,000 distinct CDR3 sequences listed, approximately 12% were seen once. The CDR3 consists of 17 residues. Unmatched junction bases numbered 16, after V lost 5 bases and J lost 7 bases. Germline CDR1 SGHTA, CDR2 FQGNSA. The receptor was isolated from a man between 45 and 60 years old who received an inactivated influenza vaccine. This chain connects TRBV7-2 to TRBJ2-1, with 8 bases identical to TRBD1. Here the sequenced sample was PBMCs from blood, taken about 40 days after vaccination. The CDR3 region is CASSQHGQGPPNNEQFF. CDR3 coding DNA: TGTGCCAGCAGCCAACATGGACAGGGCCCCCCTAATAATGAGCAGTTCTTC.